This T cell receptor (beta chain) was sequenced for a study of T cell changes during pregnancy in multiple sclerosis. The CDR3 covers 17 residues. CDR1 and CDR2 from the germline V gene are SGHTA and FQGTGA. V trimming: 3 bases; J trimming: 7 bases; junction bases outside the gene matches: 12. Clones were read by immunoSEQ multiplex PCR, and TCRdb kept only the in-frame ones, dropping some. The data show 93,000 or so clones, with 91% seen just once and about 0.91% held by the top ten. Sample: peripheral blood, taken before pregnancy. The chain uses TRBV7-3 and TRBJ2-2; 9 nucleotides match TRBD1. This clonotype was sampled from a female donor with multiple sclerosis, enrolled in a pregnancy study. The CDR3 region has the DNA TGTGCCAGCAGCTTTCGAGTTGGGACAGGGCGTCTCGGGGAGCTGTTTTTT. Translation: CASSFRVGTGRLGELFF.